This TCR beta chain was obtained from a study of blood T cell repertoires in COVID-19. Overall study: COVID-19 samples from acute and convalescent phases originated in the United States, Italy and Spain.

Original analysis: Nucleated cell counts were estimated from reference gene primer amplification. TCRdb's table, derived via immunoSEQ multiplex PCR, lists solely in-frame clones and lacks some. That table supplies the V and J calls and clone size; D and trimming were determined from the DNA. The sample shows around 300,000 clones, 75% to 90% of them seen only once. In germline, CDR1 is LGHNA, CDR2 YSLEER. This CDR3 comprises 15 residues. V shed 3 bases, J shed 2 bases, and the junction held 4 bases outside the gene matches. This receptor was identified in a woman in her thirties with active or convalescent COVID-19. Sequencing was carried out using peripheral blood. V gene TRBV4-3 combines with J gene TRBJ2-3, with TRBD1 matching over 8 bases. CDR3 sequence (DNA): TGCGCCAGCAGCCATGGACAGGGTGCCACAGATACGCAGTATTTT. Translation gives CASSHGQGATDTQYF.